These 15 T cell receptor beta chains were sequenced from one sample in a study of blood T cell repertoires in COVID-19. Using immunoSEQ multiplex PCR, the repertoire was profiled, and TCRdb retains in-frame clones only, with some absent. This table holds fewer than 65,000 clones, around 89% found once. The specimen was peripheral blood. Every receptor here comes from a man aged 55 to 70 with acute or convalescent COVID-19.

The rearrangement links TRBV7-9 to TRBJ1-4; TRBD1 matches at 7 bases. J lost 8 bases, V lost 4 bases, and 7 bases had no gene match. The V gene's germline CDR1 is SEHNR and CDR2 FQNEAQ (reference sequence). The CDR3 is 14 amino acids. CDR3 amino acids: CASSSTGTGEKLFF. CDR3 nucleotide sequence: TGTGCCAGCAGCTCGACAGGGACTGGCGAAAAACTGTTTTTT.

The chain combines TRBV6-6 with TRBJ1-1; the D gene is possibly TRBD1 (6 bases). The CDR3 has 13 amino acids. From germline, CDR1 is MNHNY and CDR2 SVGAGI (reference sequence). The ends were cut back, 5 bases at V and 10 bases at J, with 17 bases in the middle. DNA for the CDR3: TGTGCCAGCAGTCTCGCCGGGGGGCGACCAGCTTTCTTT. As protein: CASSLAGGRPAFF.

V and J are TRBV30 and TRBJ1-4, with 8 bases identical to TRBD1. Trimming at V came to 3 bases and at J to 3 bases, leaving 12 bases not matched to a gene. CDR1 and CDR2 (germline): GTSNPN, SVGIG (reference sequence). The CDR3 extends over 17 amino acids. The CDR3 reads CAWRPTGGVGSNEKLFF. In DNA form, the CDR3 reads TGTGCCTGGAGACCCACAGGGGGGGTTGGGTCTAATGAAAAACTGTTTTTT.

The chain recombines TRBV18 with TRBJ2-2, with D tentatively TRBD1 (6 bases). The V end was cut by 0 bases, the J end by 5 bases, with 10 bases between. This CDR3 is built from 15 residues. Germline-derived CDR1 and CDR2 are KGHSH and LQKENI. CDR3 amino acids: CASSPPGHGTGELFF. The CDR3 coding sequence is TGTGCCAGCTCACCACCGGGACATGGAACCGGGGAGCTGTTTTTT.

The CDR3 here is CASSYRSLDEQFF. The CDR3 region has the DNA TGTGCCAGCAGTTATCGAAGCTTGGATGAGCAGTTCTTC. The chain recombines TRBV6-2 or TRBV6-3 with TRBJ2-1, with unresolved D. With 3 bases removed from V and 8 bases from J, the gap between germline ends came to 11 bases. This CDR3 has 13 amino acids. Germline V gene sequence: CDR1 MNHEY, CDR2 SVGEGT.

The J gene is TRBJ1-1, the V gene TRBV2; maybe TRBD1 (6 bases). Trimming removed 8 bases from V and 1 base from J, with 14 bases in between. There are 14 residues in the CDR3. Per germline, CDR1 SNHLY and CDR2 FYNNEI. CDR3: CASRPGTTNTEAFF. The CDR3 coding sequence is TGTGCCAGCCGACCCGGGACAACGAACACTGAAGCTTTCTTT.

The chain's CDR3 is CASSLRDGEGAFF. Written as DNA, the CDR3 is TGTGCCAGCAGTTTAAGGGACGGGGAGGGTGCTTTCTTT. The chain links TRBV12-3 or TRBV12-4 to TRBJ1-1; possibly TRBD1 for D (5 bases). The CDR3 covers 13 residues. Trimming stripped 2 bases from V and 11 bases from J, with 15 bases between.

The chain recombines TRBV12-5 with TRBJ2-2; D is perhaps TRBD1 (6 bases). The CDR3 length is 16 residues. The germline V gene has CDR1 LGHNT and CDR2 FRNRAP. V lost 1 base to trimming and J lost 6 bases, with 15 bases between them. CDR3 loop: CASGLGTELKPGELFF. The CDR3 DNA follows: TGTGCTAGTGGTTTGGGGACAGAATTAAAACCCGGGGAGCTGTTTTTT.

The chain has TRBV13 and TRBJ2-4, with TRBD2 matching over 14 bases. This CDR3 contains 19 residues. The germline CDR1 and CDR2 sequences are PRHDT and FYEKMQ (reference sequence). The ends lost 5 bases at V and 2 bases at J; junction bases unmatched: 11. CDR3 residues: CASSPPTSGGGRTKNIQYF. The CDR3 coding sequence is TGTGCCAGCAGCCCTCCGACTAGCGGGGGGGGTCGAACCAAAAACATTCAGTACTTC.

The V and J genes are TRBV27 and TRBJ1-2, with 9 bases fitting TRBD1. Germline-derived CDR1 and CDR2 are MNHEY and SMNVEV (reference sequence). The CDR3 is 15 amino acids. The ends lost 4 bases at V and 8 bases at J; junction bases unmatched: 11. The CDR3 reads CASSWTGADVGGYTF. DNA for the CDR3: TGTGCCAGCAGTTGGACAGGGGCTGACGTCGGAGGCTACACCTTC.

The gene calls are TRBV27 and TRBJ1-6, with TRBD1 identical over 8 bases. There are 15 residues in the CDR3. V lost 3 bases and J lost 7; bases outside the gene matches: 5. CDR1 and CDR2 (germline): MNHEY, SMNVEV (reference sequence). CDR3 bases: TGTGCCAGCAGTTTCGGGGACAGGACGAATTCACCCCTCCACTTT. This gives the protein CASSFGDRTNSPLHF.

This chain links TRBV6-5 with TRBJ1-3; tentatively, D is TRBD1 (5 bases). CDR3 length equals 16 residues. Per the germline V gene, CDR1 is MNHEY and CDR2 is SVGAGI. V was clipped by 0 bases and J by 2 bases, with 11 bases between them. The CDR3 DNA sequence: TGTGCCAGCAGTTACTCAGGGGAAGGGACTGGAAACACCATATATTTT. Amino acid sequence: CASSYSGEGTGNTIYF.

The genes are TRBV19 and TRBJ2-1; D may be TRBD1 (6 bases). Germline CDR1 and CDR2: LNHDA and SQIVND (reference sequence). With 5 bases removed from V and 10 bases from J, the gap between germline ends came to 12 bases. This CDR3 comprises 12 residues. As DNA, the CDR3 is TGTGCCAGTAGTCCTGGGGGCGGGGAGCAGTTCTTC. Translated, it gives CASSPGGGEQFF.

J is TRBJ1-6 and V is TRBV14, with 9 bases identical to TRBD1. This CDR3 spans 18 amino acids. V lost 1 base to trimming and J lost 3 bases; unmatched junction nucleotides: 7. The V gene's germline CDR1 is SGHDN and CDR2 FVKESK. CDR3 DNA: TGTGCCAGCAGCCAAGCCTGGAGGACAGGGGACTATAATTCACCCCTCCACTTT. Translating it yields CASSQAWRTGDYNSPLHF.

In DNA, the CDR3 is TGTGCCACCAGCAGCAGCGATTTCCAAGAGACCCAGTACTTC. It translates to CATSSSDFQETQYF. The chain joins TRBV15 to TRBJ2-5; D is unclear. The CDR3 contains 14 residues. V lost 3 bases, J lost 1 base, and 9 bases lay in between. CDR1 and CDR2 (germline): LNHNV, YYDKDF (reference sequence).